This paragraph covers one T cell receptor beta chain sequence. Given a much more abundant clone one base away, this may be a read error. This CDR3 is built from 15 residues. V gave up 4 bases and J gave up 3 bases, with 13 bases separating them. The data are from a study of T cells after yellow fever vaccination. TCRdb used MiXCR to reprocess the 5' RACE reads, holding one entry per CDR3 protein. The sample shows 400,000 or so distinct CDR3 sequences, approximately 18% of them seen only once. V gene TRBV12-3 or TRBV12-4 combines with J gene TRBJ1-5; tentatively, D is TRBD1 (5 bases). This specimen consisted of PBMCs, obtained before the yellow fever booster vaccination. The TCR sequence derives from a man younger than 35 who received the YFV17D yellow fever vaccine. CDR3 bases: TGTGCCAGCAGTTCAGTTCTACAGGACAATCAGCCCCAGCATTTT. It is translated as CASSSVLQDNQPQHF.